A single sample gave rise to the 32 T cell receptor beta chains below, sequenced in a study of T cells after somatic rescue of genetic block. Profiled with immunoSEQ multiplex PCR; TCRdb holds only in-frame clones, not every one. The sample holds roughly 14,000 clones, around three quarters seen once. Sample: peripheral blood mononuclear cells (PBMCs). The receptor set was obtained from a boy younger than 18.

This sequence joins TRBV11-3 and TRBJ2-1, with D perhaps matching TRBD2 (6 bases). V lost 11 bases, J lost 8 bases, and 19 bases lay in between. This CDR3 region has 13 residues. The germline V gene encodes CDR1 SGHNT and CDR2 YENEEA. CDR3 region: CASTTGETDEQFF. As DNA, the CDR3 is TGTGCCTCCACAACGGGAGAGACGGATGAGCAGTTCTTC.

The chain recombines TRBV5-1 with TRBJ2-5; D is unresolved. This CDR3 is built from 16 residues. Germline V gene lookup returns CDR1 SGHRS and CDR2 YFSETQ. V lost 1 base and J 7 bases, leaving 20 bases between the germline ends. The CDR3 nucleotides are TGCGCCAGCAGCTTGAATTATCCACTGCCGATGAGGACCCAGTACTTC. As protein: CASSLNYPLPMRTQYF.

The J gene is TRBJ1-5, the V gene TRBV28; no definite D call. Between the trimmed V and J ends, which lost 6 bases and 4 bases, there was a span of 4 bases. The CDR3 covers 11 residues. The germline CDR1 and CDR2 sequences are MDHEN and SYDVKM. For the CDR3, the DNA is TGTGCCAGCAGCCGGAATCAGCCCCAGCATTTT. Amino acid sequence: CASSRNQPQHF.

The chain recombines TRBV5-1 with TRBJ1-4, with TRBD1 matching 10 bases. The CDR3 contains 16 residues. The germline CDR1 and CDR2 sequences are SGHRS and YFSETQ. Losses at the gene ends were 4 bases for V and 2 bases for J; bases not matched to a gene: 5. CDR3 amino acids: CASSLPTGGTNEKLFF. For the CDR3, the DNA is TGCGCCAGCAGCCTCCCGACAGGGGGCACTAATGAAAAACTGTTTTTT.

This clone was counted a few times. The CDR3: CASSLATLGPNTGELFF. CDR3 nucleotide sequence: TGTGCCAGCAGCTTAGCCACGTTGGGGCCAAACACCGGGGAGCTGTTTTTT. The V call is TRBV7-8, the J call TRBJ2-2, with a tentative D call TRBD1 (5 bases). Trimming took 0 bases from V and 2 from J, leaving 13 bases between them. CDR1 SGHVS and CDR2 FQNEAQ come from the germline V gene. This CDR3 is built from 17 residues.

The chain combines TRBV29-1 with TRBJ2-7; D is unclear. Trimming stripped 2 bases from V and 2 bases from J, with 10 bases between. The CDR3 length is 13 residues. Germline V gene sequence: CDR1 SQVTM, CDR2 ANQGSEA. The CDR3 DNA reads TGCAGCGTTGAATCGGCAGTCCCCTACGAGCAGTACTTC. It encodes CSVESAVPYEQYF.

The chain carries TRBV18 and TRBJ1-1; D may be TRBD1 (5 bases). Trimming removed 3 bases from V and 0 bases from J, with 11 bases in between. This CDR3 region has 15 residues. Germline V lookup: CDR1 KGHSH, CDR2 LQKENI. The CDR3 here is CASSPRSGMNTEAFF. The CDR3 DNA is TGTGCCAGCTCACCGCGGTCAGGGATGAACACTGAAGCTTTCTTT.

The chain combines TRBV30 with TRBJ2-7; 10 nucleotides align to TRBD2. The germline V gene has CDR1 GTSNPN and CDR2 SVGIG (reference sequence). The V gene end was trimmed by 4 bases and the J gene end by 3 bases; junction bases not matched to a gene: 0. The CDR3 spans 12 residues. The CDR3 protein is CAWTSGSYEQYF. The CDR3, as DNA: TGTGCCTGGACTAGCGGGAGCTACGAGCAGTACTTC. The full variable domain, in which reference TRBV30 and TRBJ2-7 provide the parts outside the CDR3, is SQTIHQWPATLVQPVGSPLSLECTVEGTSNPNLYWYRQAAGRGLQLLFYSVGIGQISSEVPQNLSASRPQDRQFILSSKKLLLSDSGFYLCAWTSGSYEQYFGPGTRLTVT.

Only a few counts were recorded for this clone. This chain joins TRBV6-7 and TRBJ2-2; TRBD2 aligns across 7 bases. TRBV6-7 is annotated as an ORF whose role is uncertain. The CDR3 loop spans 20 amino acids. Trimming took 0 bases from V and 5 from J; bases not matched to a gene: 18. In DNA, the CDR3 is TGTGCCAGCAGTTACTCGCGGACTAGTCCTAGGGGAACTCTTACCGGGGAGCTGTTTTTT. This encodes CASSYSRTSPRGTLTGELFF.

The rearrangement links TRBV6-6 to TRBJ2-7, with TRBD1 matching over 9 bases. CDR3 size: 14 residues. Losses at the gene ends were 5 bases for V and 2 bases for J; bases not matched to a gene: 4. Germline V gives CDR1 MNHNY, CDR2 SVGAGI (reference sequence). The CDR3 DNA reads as TGTGCCAGCAGTAGGGACAGGGTCGCCTACGAGCAGTACTTC. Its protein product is CASSRDRVAYEQYF.

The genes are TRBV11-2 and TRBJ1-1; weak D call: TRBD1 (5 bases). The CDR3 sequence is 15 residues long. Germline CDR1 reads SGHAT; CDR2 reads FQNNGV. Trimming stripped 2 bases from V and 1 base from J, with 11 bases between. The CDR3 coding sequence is TGTGCCAGCAGCTTACAGGGATATGCGAACACTGAAGCTTTCTTT. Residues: CASSLQGYANTEAFF.

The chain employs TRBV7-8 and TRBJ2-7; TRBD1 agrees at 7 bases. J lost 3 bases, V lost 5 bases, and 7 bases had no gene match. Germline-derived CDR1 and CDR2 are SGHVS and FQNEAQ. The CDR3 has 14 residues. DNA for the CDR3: TGTGCCAGCAGCGGACACAGGGGATACTACGAGCAGTACTTC. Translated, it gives CASSGHRGYYEQYF.

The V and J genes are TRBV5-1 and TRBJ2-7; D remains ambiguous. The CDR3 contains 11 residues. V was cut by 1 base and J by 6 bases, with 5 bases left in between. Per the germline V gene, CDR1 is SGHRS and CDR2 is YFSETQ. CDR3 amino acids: CASSLLGEQYF. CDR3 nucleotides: TGCGCCAGCAGCTTGTTGGGCGAGCAGTACTTC. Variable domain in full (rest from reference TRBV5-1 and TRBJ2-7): KAGVTQTPRYLIKTRGQQVTLSCSPISGHRSVSWYQQTPGQGLQFLFEYFSETQRNKGNFPGRFSGRQFSNSRSEMNVSTLELGDSALYLCASSLLGEQYFGPGTRLTVT.

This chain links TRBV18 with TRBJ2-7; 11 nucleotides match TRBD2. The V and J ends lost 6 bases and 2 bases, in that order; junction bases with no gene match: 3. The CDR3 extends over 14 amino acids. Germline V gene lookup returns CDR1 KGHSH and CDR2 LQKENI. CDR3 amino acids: CASSGLAVPYEQYF. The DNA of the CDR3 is TGTGCCAGCTCGGGACTAGCGGTTCCCTACGAGCAGTACTTC.

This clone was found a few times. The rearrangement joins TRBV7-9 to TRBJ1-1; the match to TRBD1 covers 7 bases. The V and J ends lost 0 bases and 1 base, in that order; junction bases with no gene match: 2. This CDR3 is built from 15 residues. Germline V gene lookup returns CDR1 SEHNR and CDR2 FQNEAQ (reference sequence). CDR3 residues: CASSLATGTNTEAFF. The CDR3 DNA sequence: TGTGCCAGCAGCTTAGCGACAGGGACGAACACTGAAGCTTTCTTT.

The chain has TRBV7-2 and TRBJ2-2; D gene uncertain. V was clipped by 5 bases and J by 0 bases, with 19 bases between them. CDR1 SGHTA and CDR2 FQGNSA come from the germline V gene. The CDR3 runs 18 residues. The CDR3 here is CASSPFGIQTANTGELFF. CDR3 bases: TGTGCCAGCAGCCCCTTTGGGATCCAAACCGCGAACACCGGGGAGCTGTTTTTT.

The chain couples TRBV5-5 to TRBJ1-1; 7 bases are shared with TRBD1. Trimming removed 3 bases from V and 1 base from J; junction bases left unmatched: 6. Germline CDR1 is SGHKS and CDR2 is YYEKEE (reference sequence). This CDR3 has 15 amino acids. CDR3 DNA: TGTGCCAGCAGCTGGGCGACAGGGAGGAACACTGAAGCTTTCTTT. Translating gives CASSWATGRNTEAFF.

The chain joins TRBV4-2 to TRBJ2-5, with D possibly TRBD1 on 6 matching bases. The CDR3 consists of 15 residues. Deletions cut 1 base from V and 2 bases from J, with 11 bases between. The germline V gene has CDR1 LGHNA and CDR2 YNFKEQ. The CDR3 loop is CASSQGGQSQETQYF. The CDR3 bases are TGTGCCAGCAGCCAAGGTGGACAGTCGCAAGAGACCCAGTACTTC.

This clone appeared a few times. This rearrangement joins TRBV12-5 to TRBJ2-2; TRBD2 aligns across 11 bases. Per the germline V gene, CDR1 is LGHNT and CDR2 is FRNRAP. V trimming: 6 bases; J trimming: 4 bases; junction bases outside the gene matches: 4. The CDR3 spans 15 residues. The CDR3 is CASGLAGGVTGELFF. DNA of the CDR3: TGTGCTAGTGGGCTAGCGGGAGGCGTCACCGGGGAGCTGTTTTTT.

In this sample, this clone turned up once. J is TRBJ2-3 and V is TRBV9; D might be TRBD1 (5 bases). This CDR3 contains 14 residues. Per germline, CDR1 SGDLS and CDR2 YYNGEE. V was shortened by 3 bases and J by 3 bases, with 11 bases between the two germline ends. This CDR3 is CASSGAGWTDTQYF. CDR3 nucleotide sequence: TGTGCCAGCAGCGGGGCAGGGTGGACAGATACGCAGTATTTT.

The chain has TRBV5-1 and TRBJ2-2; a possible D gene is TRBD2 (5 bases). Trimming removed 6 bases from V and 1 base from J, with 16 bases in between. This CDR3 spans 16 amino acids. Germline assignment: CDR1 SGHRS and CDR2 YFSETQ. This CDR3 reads CASTPLPGKNTGELFF. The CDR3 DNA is TGCGCCAGCACCCCCCTTCCGGGAAAGAACACCGGGGAGCTGTTTTTT.

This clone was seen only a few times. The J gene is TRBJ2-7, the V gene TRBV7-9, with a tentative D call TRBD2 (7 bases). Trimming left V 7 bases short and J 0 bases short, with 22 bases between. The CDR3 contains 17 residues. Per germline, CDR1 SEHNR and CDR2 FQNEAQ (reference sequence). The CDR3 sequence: CASTTGGGGLLSYEQYF. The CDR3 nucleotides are TGTGCCAGCACCACCGGGGGAGGGGGACTTCTCTCCTACGAGCAGTACTTC.

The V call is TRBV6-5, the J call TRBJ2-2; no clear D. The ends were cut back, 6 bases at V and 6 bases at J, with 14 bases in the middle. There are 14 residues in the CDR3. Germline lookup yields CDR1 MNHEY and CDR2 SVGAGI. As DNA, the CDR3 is TGTGCCAGCAGCCCCCAAAGTAGTGCCGGGGAGCTGTTTTTT. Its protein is CASSPQSSAGELFF.

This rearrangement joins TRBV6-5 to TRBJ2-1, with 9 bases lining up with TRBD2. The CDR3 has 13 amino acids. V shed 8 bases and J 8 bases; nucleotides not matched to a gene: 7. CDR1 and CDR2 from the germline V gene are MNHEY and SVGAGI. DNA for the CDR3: TGTGCCAGCGGCGGGAGGGTAGTAGATGAGCAGTTCTTC. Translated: CASGGRVVDEQFF.

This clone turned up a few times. CDR3 bases: TGTGCCAGCTCACCCGGGGATTCCTATAATTCACCCCTCCACTTT. Amino acids: CASSPGDSYNSPLHF. V gene TRBV18 combines with J gene TRBJ1-6, with D uncertain. Germline V lookup: CDR1 KGHSH, CDR2 LQKENI. Trimming took 3 bases from V and 1 from J, leaving 7 bases between them. CDR3 length equals 15 residues.

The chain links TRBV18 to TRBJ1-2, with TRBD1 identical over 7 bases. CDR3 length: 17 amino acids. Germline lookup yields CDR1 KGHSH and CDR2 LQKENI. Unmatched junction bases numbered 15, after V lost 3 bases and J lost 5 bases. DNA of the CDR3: TGTGCCAGCTCACCTTTACAGGGGTCAACGATGGATTATGGCTACACCTTC. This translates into CASSPLQGSTMDYGYTF.

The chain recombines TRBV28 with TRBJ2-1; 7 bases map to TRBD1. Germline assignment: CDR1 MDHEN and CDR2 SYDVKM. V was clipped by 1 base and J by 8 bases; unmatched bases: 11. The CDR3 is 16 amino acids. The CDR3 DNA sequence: TGTGCCAGCAGTTTATTGTCAGGGGGAATTTGGGATGAGCAGTTCTTC. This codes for CASSLLSGGIWDEQFF.

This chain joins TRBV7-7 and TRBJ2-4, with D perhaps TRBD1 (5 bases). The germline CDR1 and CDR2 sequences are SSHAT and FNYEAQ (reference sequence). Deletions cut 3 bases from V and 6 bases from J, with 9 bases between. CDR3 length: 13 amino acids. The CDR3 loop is CASSFSQGNIQYF. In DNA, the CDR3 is TGTGCCAGCAGCTTCTCTCAGGGAAACATTCAGTACTTC. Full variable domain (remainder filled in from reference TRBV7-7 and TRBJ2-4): GAGVSQSPRYKVTKRGQDVTLRCDPISSHATLYWYQQALGQGPEFLTYFNYEAQPDKSGLPSDRFSAERPEGSISTLTIQRTEQRDSAMYRCASSFSQGNIQYFGAGTRLSVL.

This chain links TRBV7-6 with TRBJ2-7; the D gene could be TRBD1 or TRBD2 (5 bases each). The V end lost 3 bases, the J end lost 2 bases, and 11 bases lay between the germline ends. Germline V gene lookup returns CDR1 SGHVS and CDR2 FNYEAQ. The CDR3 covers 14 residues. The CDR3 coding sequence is TGTGCCAGCAGCTTCCGGGACCGTCCCTACGAGCAGTACTTC. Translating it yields CASSFRDRPYEQYF.

The CDR3 region has the DNA TGTGCCAGCAGCTCCCCCACTGGTAACGAGCAGTACTTC. As protein: CASSSPTGNEQYF. V and J are TRBV7-3 and TRBJ2-7; no clear D. The V gene's germline CDR1 is SGHTA and CDR2 FQGTGA. V was cut by 4 bases and J by 5 bases, with 12 bases left in between. CDR3 length: 13 residues.

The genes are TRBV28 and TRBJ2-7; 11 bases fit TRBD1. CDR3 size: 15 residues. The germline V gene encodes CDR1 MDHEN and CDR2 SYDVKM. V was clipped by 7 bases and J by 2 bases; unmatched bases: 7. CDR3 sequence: CASTPWTGGTYEQYF. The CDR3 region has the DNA TGTGCCAGCACCCCTTGGACAGGGGGCACCTACGAGCAGTACTTC.

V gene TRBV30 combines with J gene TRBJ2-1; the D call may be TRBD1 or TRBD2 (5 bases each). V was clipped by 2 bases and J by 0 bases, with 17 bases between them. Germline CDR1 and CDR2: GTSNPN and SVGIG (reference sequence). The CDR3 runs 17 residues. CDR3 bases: TGTGCCTGGAGTCCCCGTGGGACGCTGAGCTCCTACAATGAGCAGTTCTTC. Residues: CAWSPRGTLSSYNEQFF.